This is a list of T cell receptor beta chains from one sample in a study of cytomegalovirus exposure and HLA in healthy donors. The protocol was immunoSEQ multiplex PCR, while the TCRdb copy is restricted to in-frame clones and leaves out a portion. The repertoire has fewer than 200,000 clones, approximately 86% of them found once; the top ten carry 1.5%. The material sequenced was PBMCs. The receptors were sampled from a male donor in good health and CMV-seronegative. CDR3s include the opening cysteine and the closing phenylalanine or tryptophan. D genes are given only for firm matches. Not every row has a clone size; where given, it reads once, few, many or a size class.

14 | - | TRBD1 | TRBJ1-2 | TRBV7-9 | TGTGCCAGCAGCAGGACAGGGCAGAACTATGGCTACACCTTC | CASSRTGQNYGYTF
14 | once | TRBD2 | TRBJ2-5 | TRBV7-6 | TGTGCCAGCAGCTTAGACCCAACTAGCGGGGGGCAGTACTTC | CASSLDPTSGGQYF
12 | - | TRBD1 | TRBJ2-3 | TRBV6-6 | TGTGCCAGCACCCAGGGGGCAGATACGCAGTATTTT | CASTQGADTQYF
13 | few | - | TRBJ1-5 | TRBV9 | TGTGCCAGCAGTCAGGGGCCAAATCAGCCCCAGCATTTT | CASSQGPNQPQHF
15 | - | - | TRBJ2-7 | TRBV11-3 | TGTGCCAGCAGCCCGCAGGGTGGCGCGATCCACGAGCAGTACTTC | CASSPQGGAIHEQYF
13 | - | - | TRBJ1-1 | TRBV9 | TGTGCCAGCAGCGTACGGCCTCGGGGAGAAGCTTTCTTT | CASSVRPRGEAFF
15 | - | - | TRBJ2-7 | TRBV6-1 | TGTGCCAGCAGTGAAGAAAGGCAGGGGATCTACGAGCAGTACTTC | CASSEERQGIYEQYF
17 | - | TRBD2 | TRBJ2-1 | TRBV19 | TGTGCCAGTAACTCTGGATCTGGGCTAGCGGGAGGGAGGGAGCAGTTCTTC | CASNSGSGLAGGREQFF
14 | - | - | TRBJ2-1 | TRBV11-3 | TGTGCCAGCAGCTCCCGGGACAACCACAATGAGCAGTTCTTC | CASSSRDNHNEQFF
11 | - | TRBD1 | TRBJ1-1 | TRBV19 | TGTGCCAGTTGGGGGGACAGCGAAGCTTTCTTT | CASWGDSEAFF
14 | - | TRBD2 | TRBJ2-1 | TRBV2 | TGTGCCAGCAGTAAAGCCGGGACTAACAATGAGCAGTTCTTC | CASSKAGTNNEQFF
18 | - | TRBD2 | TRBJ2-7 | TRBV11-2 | TGTGCCAGCAGCCTAGGTGGGCTGGCTAGCGGGAGTATCTACGAGCAGTACTTC | CASSLGGLASGSIYEQYF
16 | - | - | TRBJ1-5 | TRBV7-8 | TGTGCCAGCAGGAAGGGACGGGGGGACGGTTTTCAGCCCCAGCATTTT | CASRKGRGDGFQPQHF
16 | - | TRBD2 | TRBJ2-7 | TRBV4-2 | TGTGCCAGCAGCCAAGACCGGACTAGCGCCTCCTACGAGCAGTACTTC | CASSQDRTSASYEQYF
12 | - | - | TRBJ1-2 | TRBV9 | TGTGCCAGCAGTGATCAGGGGTATGGCTACACCTTC | CASSDQGYGYTF
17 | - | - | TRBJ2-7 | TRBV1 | TGCACCAGCAGCCCTCACCGGTCTAGCGGGAGGGCCGGGGAGCAGTACTTC | CTSSPHRSSGRAGEQYF
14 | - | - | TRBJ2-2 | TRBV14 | TGTGCCAGCAGCCAAGCGGTTGCCACCGGGGAGCTGTTTTTT | CASSQAVATGELFF
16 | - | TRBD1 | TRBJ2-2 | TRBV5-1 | TGCGCCAGCAGCCTCCAGACAGGGAGGAACACCGGGGAGCTGTTTTTT | CASSLQTGRNTGELFF
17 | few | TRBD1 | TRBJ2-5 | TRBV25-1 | TGTGCCAGCAGTGAACCCACCGGACAGGGGTTAGGAGAGACCCAGTACTTC | CASSEPTGQGLGETQYF
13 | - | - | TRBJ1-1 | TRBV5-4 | TGTGCCAGCAGCCTGGACGCCCAGAGGGAAGCTTTCTTT | CASSLDAQREAFF
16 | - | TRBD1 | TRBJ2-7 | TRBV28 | TGTGCCAGCAGGGGGCCTCCGGGACAGGGCTCCTACGAGCAGTACTTC | CASRGPPGQGSYEQYF
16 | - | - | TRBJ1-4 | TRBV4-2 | TGTGCCAGCAGCCAAGCCCTCGCGGGGCGTCTCGAAAAACTGTTTTTT | CASSQALAGRLEKLFF
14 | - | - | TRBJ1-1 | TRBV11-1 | TGTGCCAGCAGCTTAGCGGGACATAAGACTGAAGCTTTCTTT | CASSLAGHKTEAFF
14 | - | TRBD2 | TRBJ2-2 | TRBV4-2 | TGTGCCAGCAGCCTCGAGCGGGACTTAGGGGAGCTGTTTTTT | CASSLERDLGELFF
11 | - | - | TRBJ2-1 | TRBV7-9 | TGTTCCAGCAGCAACCGGGGTGAGCAGTTCTTC | CSSSNRGEQFF
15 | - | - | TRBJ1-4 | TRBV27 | TGTGCCAGCAGTGCCAGCGGGTGGAAGAATGAAAAACTGTTTTTT | CASSASGWKNEKLFF
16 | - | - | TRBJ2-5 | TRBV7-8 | TGTGCCAGCCGGGGGGGAGGACAGGGGTCCCAAGAGACCCAGTACTTC | CASRGGGQGSQETQYF
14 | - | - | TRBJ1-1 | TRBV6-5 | TGTGCCAGCAGTAGGGGGACATTGAACACTGAAGCTTTCTTT | CASSRGTLNTEAFF
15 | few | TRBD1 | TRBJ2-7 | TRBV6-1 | TGTGCCAGTTCGTCTCCGGGACAGGGTTCCTACGAGCAGTACTTC | CASSSPGQGSYEQYF
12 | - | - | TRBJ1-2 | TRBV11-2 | TGTGCCAGCAGCTTAGGAGGGAATGGCTACACCTTC | CASSLGGNGYTF
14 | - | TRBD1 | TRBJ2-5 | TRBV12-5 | TGTGCTAGTGGACGATTCGACAGGGTCGAGACCCAGTACTTC | CASGRFDRVETQYF
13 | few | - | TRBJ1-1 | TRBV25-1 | TGTGCCAGCAGCAGGGCAGAGTACACTGAAGCTTTCTTT | CASSRAEYTEAFF
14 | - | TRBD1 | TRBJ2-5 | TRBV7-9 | TGTGCCAGCAGCTCTAGGACAGGTCGAGAGACCCAGTACTTC | CASSSRTGRETQYF
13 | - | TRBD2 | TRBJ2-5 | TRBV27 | TGTGCCAGCAGTTCCAGCGGGAGAGAGACCCAGTACTTC | CASSSSGRETQYF
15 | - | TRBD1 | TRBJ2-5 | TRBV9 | TGTGCCAGCAGTCCCGGACAGGGATTTATAGAGACCCAGTACTTC | CASSPGQGFIETQYF
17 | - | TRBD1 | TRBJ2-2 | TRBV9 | TGTGCCAGCAGCGTCAACGTACAGGGGGCTTACACCGGGGAGCTGTTTTTT | CASSVNVQGAYTGELFF
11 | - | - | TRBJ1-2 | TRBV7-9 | TGTTCCAGCAGCCACGAGGGTGGCTACACCTTC | CSSSHEGGYTF
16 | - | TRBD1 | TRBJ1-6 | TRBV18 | TGTGCCAGCTCACCGTCGGGACAGGGGGCAGGTTCACCCCTCCACTTT | CASSPSGQGAGSPLHF
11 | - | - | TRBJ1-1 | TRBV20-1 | TGCAGTGCTAGTAGAGACAGCGAAGCTTTCTTT | CSASRDSEAFF
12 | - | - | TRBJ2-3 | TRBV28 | TGTGCCAGCAGCAAAAACACAGATACGCAGTATTTT | CASSKNTDTQYF
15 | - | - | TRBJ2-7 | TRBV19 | TGTGCCAGTAGTATCCATTGGGCGAGCTCCTACGAGCAGTACTTC | CASSIHWASSYEQYF
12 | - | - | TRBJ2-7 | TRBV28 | TGTGCCAGCAGACAGAGCTCCTACGAGCAGTACTTC | CASRQSSYEQYF